This TCR beta chain was profiled in a study of T cells after somatic rescue of genetic block. The CDR3 loop spans 15 amino acids. V was clipped by 5 bases and J by 4 bases; unmatched bases: 8. Germline CDR1 is SGDLS and CDR2 is YYNGEE. Produced via immunoSEQ multiplex PCR; TCRdb's table is partial and in-frame only. The profile shows just over 8,000 clones, around 86% of them singletons. Source material: peripheral blood mononuclear cells (PBMCs). This sequence joins TRBV9 and TRBJ2-2; TRBD2 agrees at 7 bases. The origin of this receptor is a boy aged 5-17 years. The CDR3 protein is CASSWGGDPTGELFF. The CDR3, as DNA: TGTGCCAGCAGTTGGGGGGGGGACCCCACCGGGGAGCTGTTTTTT.